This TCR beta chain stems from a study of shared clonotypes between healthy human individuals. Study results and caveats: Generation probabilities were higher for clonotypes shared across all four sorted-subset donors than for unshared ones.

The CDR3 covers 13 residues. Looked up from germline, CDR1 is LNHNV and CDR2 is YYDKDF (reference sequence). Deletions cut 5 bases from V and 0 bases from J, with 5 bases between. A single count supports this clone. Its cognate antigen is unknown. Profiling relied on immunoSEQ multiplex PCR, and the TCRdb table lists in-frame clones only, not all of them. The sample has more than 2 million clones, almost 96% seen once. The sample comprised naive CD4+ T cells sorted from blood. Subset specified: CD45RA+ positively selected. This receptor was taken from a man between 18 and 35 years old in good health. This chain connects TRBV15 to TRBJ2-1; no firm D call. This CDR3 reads CATSLGSYNEQFF. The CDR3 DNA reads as TGTGCCACCAGCCTGGGCTCCTACAATGAGCAGTTCTTC.